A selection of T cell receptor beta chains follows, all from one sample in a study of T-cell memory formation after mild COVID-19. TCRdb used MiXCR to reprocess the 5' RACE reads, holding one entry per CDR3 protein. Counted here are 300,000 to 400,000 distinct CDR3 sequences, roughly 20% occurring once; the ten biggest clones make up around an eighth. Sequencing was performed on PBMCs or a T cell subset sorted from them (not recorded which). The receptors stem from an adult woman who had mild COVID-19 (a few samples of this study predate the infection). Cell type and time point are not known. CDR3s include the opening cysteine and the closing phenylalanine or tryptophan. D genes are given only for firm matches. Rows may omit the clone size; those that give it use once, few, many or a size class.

CDR3aa: CATSDLTGTEAFF
CDR3nt: TGTGCCACCAGTGATCTGACAGGGACTGAAGCTTTCTTT
abundance: .
j_gene: TRBJ1-1
d_gene: TRBD1
len: 13
v_gene: TRBV24-1

CDR3aa: CASSLAVGILSTDTQYF
CDR3nt: TGTGCCAGCAGCTTGGCCGTTGGGATCCTTAGCACAGATACGCAGTATTTT
abundance: many
j_gene: TRBJ2-3
d_gene: .
len: 17
v_gene: TRBV5-6

CDR3aa: CASRLQVGNTEAFF
CDR3nt: TGTGCCAGCAGACTTCAGGTGGGGAACACTGAAGCTTTCTTT
abundance: .
j_gene: TRBJ1-1
d_gene: .
len: 14
v_gene: TRBV6-1

CDR3aa: CSATYQRETQYF
CDR3nt: TGCAGTGCTACTTATCAAAGGGAGACCCAGTACTTC
abundance: few
j_gene: TRBJ2-5
d_gene: .
len: 12
v_gene: TRBV20-1

CDR3aa: CAWSVPGLAPYNEQFF
CDR3nt: TGTGCCTGGAGTGTACCCGGACTAGCCCCCTACAATGAGCAGTTCTTC
abundance: few
j_gene: TRBJ2-1
d_gene: TRBD2
len: 16
v_gene: TRBV30

CDR3aa: CASSTGTTGNYGYTF
CDR3nt: TGCGCCAGCAGCACAGGGACAACGGGGAACTATGGCTACACCTTC
abundance: many
j_gene: TRBJ1-2
d_gene: .
len: 15
v_gene: TRBV5-1

CDR3aa: CSATPFDRTSTDTQYF
CDR3nt: TGCAGTGCTACACCCTTTGATAGGACTAGCACAGATACGCAGTATTTT
abundance: .
j_gene: TRBJ2-3
d_gene: .
len: 16
v_gene: TRBV20-1

CDR3aa: CASSVGSLASDTQYF
CDR3nt: TGTGCCAGCAGCGTAGGGAGCCTAGCATCAGATACGCAGTATTTT
abundance: .
j_gene: TRBJ2-3
d_gene: .
len: 15
v_gene: TRBV9

CDR3aa: CSSRDRRYNEQFF
CDR3nt: TGCAGCTCCCGGGACAGACGCTACAATGAGCAGTTCTTC
abundance: .
j_gene: TRBJ2-1
d_gene: TRBD1
len: 13
v_gene: TRBV29-1

CDR3aa: CASSHGTGTDTQYF
CDR3nt: TGTGCCAGCAGTCATGGGACAGGCACAGATACGCAGTATTTT
abundance: .
j_gene: TRBJ2-3
d_gene: TRBD1
len: 14
v_gene: TRBV12-3/TRBV12-4

CDR3aa: CASSLGLAGGLTDTQYF
CDR3nt: TGTGCCAGCAGCTTAGGACTAGCGGGGGGGCTTACAGATACGCAGTATTTT
abundance: few
j_gene: TRBJ2-3
d_gene: TRBD2
len: 17
v_gene: TRBV7-8

CDR3aa: CAISPQRGEPQHF
CDR3nt: TGTGCCATCAGCCCCCAACGAGGCGAGCCCCAGCATTTT
abundance: many
j_gene: TRBJ1-5
d_gene: .
len: 13
v_gene: TRBV10-3

CDR3aa: CSARLSIEQYF
CDR3nt: TGCAGTGCTAGGCTGTCGATCGAGCAGTACTTC
abundance: .
j_gene: TRBJ2-7
d_gene: .
len: 11
v_gene: TRBV20-1

CDR3aa: CASSEYTNTEAFF
CDR3nt: TGTGCCAGCAGTGAATACACGAACACTGAAGCTTTCTTT
abundance: few
j_gene: TRBJ1-1
d_gene: .
len: 13
v_gene: TRBV25-1

CDR3aa: CAITPDVSYGYTF
CDR3nt: TGTGCCATCACTCCAGACGTGAGCTATGGCTACACCTTC
abundance: few
j_gene: TRBJ1-2
d_gene: .
len: 13
v_gene: TRBV10-3

CDR3aa: CASSFAGQPHQPQHF
CDR3nt: TGCGCCAGCAGCTTCGCGGGACAGCCCCATCAGCCCCAGCATTTT
abundance: many
j_gene: TRBJ1-5
d_gene: TRBD1
len: 15
v_gene: TRBV5-1

CDR3aa: CASSPGGLGPDTQYF
CDR3nt: TGTGCCAGCAGTCCAGGGGGACTAGGCCCAGATACGCAGTATTTT
abundance: .
j_gene: TRBJ2-3
d_gene: .
len: 15
v_gene: TRBV12-3/TRBV12-4

CDR3aa: CAWSGGGQGGDTQYF
CDR3nt: TGTGCCTGGAGTGGGGGGGGGCAGGGCGGAGATACGCAGTATTTT
abundance: .
j_gene: TRBJ2-3
d_gene: .
len: 15
v_gene: TRBV30

CDR3aa: CSARSPTSTEAFF
CDR3nt: TGCAGTGCTAGAAGTCCCACGAGCACTGAAGCTTTCTTT
abundance: few
j_gene: TRBJ1-1
d_gene: .
len: 13
v_gene: TRBV20-1

CDR3aa: CATRRAGVTGELFF
CDR3nt: TGTGCCACCCGACGGGCAGGGGTAACCGGGGAGCTGTTTTTT
abundance: .
j_gene: TRBJ2-2
d_gene: .
len: 14
v_gene: TRBV19

CDR3aa: CASSLVSSTDTQYF
CDR3nt: TGTGCCAGCAGCTTAGTCTCTAGCACAGATACGCAGTATTTT
abundance: many
j_gene: TRBJ2-3
d_gene: .
len: 14
v_gene: TRBV7-9

CDR3aa: CASSLAGADGELFF
CDR3nt: TGCGCCAGCAGCTTGGCCGGGGCGGACGGGGAGCTGTTTTTT
abundance: .
j_gene: TRBJ2-2
d_gene: .
len: 14
v_gene: TRBV5-1

CDR3aa: CASRFGSYEQYF
CDR3nt: TGTGCCAGCAGGTTCGGCAGCTACGAGCAGTACTTC
abundance: .
j_gene: TRBJ2-7
d_gene: .
len: 12
v_gene: TRBV12-3/TRBV12-4

CDR3aa: CASSQDLAYGYTF
CDR3nt: TGTGCCAGCAGCCAAGATTTGGCGTATGGCTACACCTTC
abundance: .
j_gene: TRBJ1-2
d_gene: .
len: 13
v_gene: TRBV4-2

CDR3aa: CSGRGVQETQYF
CDR3nt: TGCAGCGGAAGGGGGGTCCAAGAGACCCAGTACTTC
abundance: few
j_gene: TRBJ2-5
d_gene: .
len: 12
v_gene: TRBV29-1

CDR3aa: CASRDRAGEKLFF
CDR3nt: TGTGCCAGCCGGGACAGGGCTGGAGAAAAACTGTTTTTT
abundance: .
j_gene: TRBJ1-4
d_gene: TRBD1
len: 13
v_gene: TRBV7-8

CDR3aa: CASSVGGGETQYF
CDR3nt: TGTGCCAGCAGCGTGGGGGGCGGAGAGACCCAGTACTTC
abundance: few
j_gene: TRBJ2-5
d_gene: .
len: 13
v_gene: TRBV9

CDR3aa: CASSKWTGDNNGYTF
CDR3nt: TGTGCCAGCAGCAAATGGACAGGGGATAATAATGGCTACACCTTC
abundance: .
j_gene: TRBJ1-2
d_gene: TRBD1
len: 15
v_gene: TRBV7-6

CDR3aa: CATSRDRNNMNTEAFF
CDR3nt: TGTGCCACCAGCAGAGATCGGAACAATATGAACACTGAAGCTTTCTTT
abundance: few
j_gene: TRBJ1-1
d_gene: .
len: 16
v_gene: TRBV15

CDR3aa: CASSFGQGNSPLHF
CDR3nt: TGTGCCAGCAGTTTCGGCCAGGGGAATTCACCCCTCCACTTT
abundance: .
j_gene: TRBJ1-6
d_gene: .
len: 14
v_gene: TRBV12-3/TRBV12-4

CDR3aa: CASSLGEQPPYNEQFF
CDR3nt: TGTGCCAGCAGCCTAGGAGAACAGCCCCCTTACAATGAGCAGTTCTTC
abundance: many
j_gene: TRBJ2-1
d_gene: .
len: 16
v_gene: TRBV9

CDR3aa: CASSSAPGGVGMNTEAFF
CDR3nt: TGCGCCAGCAGCTCAGCTCCAGGGGGCGTTGGTATGAACACTGAAGCTTTCTTT
abundance: .
j_gene: TRBJ1-1
d_gene: TRBD1
len: 18
v_gene: TRBV5-1

CDR3aa: CASSEEQGGDTQYF
CDR3nt: TGTGCCAGCAGTGAAGAACAAGGGGGAGATACGCAGTATTTT
abundance: few
j_gene: TRBJ2-3
d_gene: .
len: 14
v_gene: TRBV2

CDR3aa: CASSLGSQVGQPQHF
CDR3nt: TGTGCCAGCAGTTTAGGGTCCCAAGTGGGTCAGCCCCAGCATTTT
abundance: few
j_gene: TRBJ1-5
d_gene: .
len: 15
v_gene: TRBV12-3/TRBV12-4

CDR3aa: CASSLPEGDMDTQYF
CDR3nt: TGTGCCAGCAGCCTCCCGGAAGGGGATATGGATACGCAGTATTTT
abundance: .
j_gene: TRBJ2-3
d_gene: .
len: 15
v_gene: TRBV7-3

CDR3aa: CASSPGLAGRSTDTQYF
CDR3nt: TGCGCCAGCAGCCCGGGACTAGCGGGGCGTAGCACAGATACGCAGTATTTT
abundance: .
j_gene: TRBJ2-3
d_gene: TRBD2
len: 17
v_gene: TRBV5-1

CDR3aa: CASRPLWQGAAKNIQYF
CDR3nt: TGCGCCAGCAGACCGCTTTGGCAGGGGGCCGCCAAAAACATTCAGTACTTC
abundance: .
j_gene: TRBJ2-4
d_gene: TRBD1
len: 17
v_gene: TRBV5-1

CDR3aa: CATSSELGGYEQYF
CDR3nt: TGTGCCACCAGCAGCGAACTGGGGGGCTACGAGCAGTACTTC
abundance: few
j_gene: TRBJ2-7
d_gene: .
len: 14
v_gene: TRBV15

CDR3aa: CASSPTRDTYEQYF
CDR3nt: TGTGCCAGCAGTCCTACCCGGGACACCTACGAGCAGTACTTC
abundance: few
j_gene: TRBJ2-7
d_gene: .
len: 14
v_gene: TRBV7-3

CDR3aa: CASSLGTARPQHF
CDR3nt: TGTGCCAGCAGTTTGGGGACGGCTAGGCCCCAGCATTTT
abundance: few
j_gene: TRBJ1-5
d_gene: .
len: 13
v_gene: TRBV12-3/TRBV12-4